These 30 T cell receptor beta chains were all obtained from the same sample, sequenced in a study of blood T cells in healthy people across ages (dated by TCRdb to the mid-2010s). Library construction relied on 5' RACE. Sequencing took place on an Illumina HiSeq 2500. A second about 7 to 11 cycle PCR used a sample-barcoded 5' primer and a J-beta primer mix. TCRdb cleaned the public reads at Q25 with fastp, built clones with MiXCR and kept in-frame beta chains. Records with the same CDR3 protein are collapsed into one entry carrying the most frequent genes and DNA. Across this sample there are roughly 800,000 distinct CDR3 sequences, with roughly 64% seen only once. Of the sample, over 20% is held by the ten largest clones. Material for sequencing was blood. These receptor sequences come from a young man in good health.

This chain joins TRBV14 and TRBJ2-1, with TRBD2 matching 7 bases. The CDR3 is 13 residues long. Germline CDR1 SGHDN, CDR2 FVKESK. V lost 5 bases and J lost 9; bases outside the gene matches: 7. This CDR3 reads CASSRAGVGEQFF. CDR3 bases: TGTGCCAGCAGCAGGGCGGGGGTAGGTGAGCAGTTCTTC.

This clonotype was observed once. The chain uses TRBV5-1 and TRBJ2-3; 11 nucleotides line up with TRBD1. The germline CDR1 and CDR2 sequences are SGHRS and YFSETQ. CDR3 size: 22 residues. The junction had 22 bases not matched to a gene; V was cut back by 4 bases and J by 0 bases. The CDR3 DNA follows: TGCGCCAGCAGCCCGAGGCGGACAGGGGGCTCTAACTCCCTAATTAGCACAGATACGCAGTATTTT. Its translation: CASSPRRTGGSNSLISTDTQYF.

This chain connects TRBV7-9 to TRBJ2-3; 7 positions agree with TRBD1. Germline V lookup: CDR1 SEHNR, CDR2 FQNEAQ (reference sequence). V shed 4 bases and J 2 bases; nucleotides not matched to a gene: 6. This CDR3 is built from 15 residues. The CDR3 region is CASSSRRGLTDTQYF. CDR3 bases: TGTGCCAGCAGCTCTAGAAGGGGGCTCACAGATACGCAGTATTTT.

Comment on this clonotype: Compared with germline, one end of the junction differs, possibly owing to a read error. The genes are TRBV20-1 and TRBJ2-1; 7 nucleotides align to TRBD1. Germline lookup yields CDR1 DFQATT and CDR2 SNEGSKA (reference sequence). The CDR3 runs 15 residues. CDR3 coding DNA: TGCAGTGCTTCCGACAGGGCAAACTCCTACAATGAGCGGTTCTTC. Amino acid sequence: CSASDRANSYNERFF.

The chain uses TRBV7-2 and TRBJ2-5; D possibly corresponds to TRBD2 (5 bases). The CDR3 is 13 residues long. CDR1 and CDR2 (germline): SGHTA, FQGNSA. V was pared by 5 bases and J by 0 bases, with 7 bases between. In nucleotides, the CDR3 is TGTGCCAGCAGCATGGACTACCAAGAGACCCAGTACTTC. It specifies CASSMDYQETQYF. The entire variable domain, with the rest obtained from reference TRBV7-2 and TRBJ2-5, is as follows: GAGVSQSPSNKVTEKGKDVELRCDPISGHTALYWYRQSLGQGLEFLIYFQGNSAPDKSGLPSDRFSAERTGGSVSTLTIQRTQQEDSAVYLCASSMDYQETQYFGPGTRLLVL.

J is TRBJ2-1 and V is TRBV11-1; TRBD2 matches at 13 bases. The J call could be wrong; TRBJ2-7 is a better fit for the DNA end. This CDR3 has 16 residues. Germline-derived CDR1 and CDR2 are SGHAT and FQDESV (reference sequence). Written as DNA, the CDR3 is TGTGCCAGCAGCGGGAGACTAGCGGGAGGTTACAATGAGCAGTACTTC. This codes for CASSGRLAGGYNEQYF.

The table lists this clonotype with a few counts. V usage is TRBV12-3 or TRBV12-4 and J usage is TRBJ1-2; D is undetermined. V was cut by 3 bases and J by 8 bases, with 10 bases left in between. The CDR3 sequence is 12 residues long. The CDR3 DNA reads as TGTGCCAGCAGTTTGCAAGGGAGCGGCTACACCTTC. Its translation: CASSLQGSGYTF.

This rearrangement joins TRBV29-1 to TRBJ2-7; D gene unclear. V was trimmed by 4 bases and J by 6 bases, leaving 16 bases between them. CDR3 size: 13 residues. Germline V gene lookup returns CDR1 SQVTM and CDR2 ANQGSEA. The CDR3 DNA sequence: TGCAGCGTTGCTGCTGAAAGGACGTCCGAGCAGTACTTC. Translation: CSVAAERTSEQYF.

V and J are TRBV6-6 and TRBJ1-1; unclear D gene. The V gene lost 10 bases and the J gene lost 1 base, with 7 bases spanning the gap. The germline gives CDR1 MNHNY, CDR2 SVGAGI (reference sequence). This CDR3 is 11 amino acids long. CDR3 amino acids: CATNGNTEAFF. CDR3 bases: TGTGCCACGAACGGGAACACTGAAGCTTTCTTT.

This clonotype was counted only a few times. The chain has TRBV7-8 and TRBJ2-5; D possibly uses TRBD1 or TRBD2 (6 bases each). The CDR3 totals 13 residues. V dropped 3 bases and J dropped 7 bases, with 12 bases sitting between them. Germline CDR1 SGHVS, CDR2 FQNEAQ. The CDR3 DNA is TGTGCCAGCAGCTTTGGGGGGCTAGGGACCCAGTACTTC. Protein: CASSFGGLGTQYF.

The rearrangement uses TRBV6-1 and TRBJ2-6; tentatively, D is TRBD2 (6 bases). V was shortened by 6 bases and J by 4 bases, with 10 bases between the two germline ends. The CDR3 runs 14 residues. Germline values: CDR1 MNHNS, CDR2 SASEGT. CDR3 sequence reads: CASSPRGGANVLTF. The CDR3 region has the DNA TGTGCCAGCAGCCCCCGGGGGGGGGCCAACGTCCTGACTTTC.

This clonotype was picked up a small number of times. The V gene is TRBV13, the J gene TRBJ2-5; no clear D gene. Germline assignment: CDR1 PRHDT and CDR2 FYEKMQ (reference sequence). The CDR3 totals 13 residues. The V gene lost 3 bases and the J gene lost 5 bases, with 10 bases spanning the gap. The CDR3, as DNA: TGTGCCAGCAGCTTCCCTATGGAGGAGACCCAGTACTTC. Translation gives CASSFPMEETQYF. The full variable domain, its missing parts supplied by reference TRBV13 and TRBJ2-5, is AAGVIQSPRHLIKEKRETATLKCYPIPRHDTVYWYQQGPGQDPQFLISFYEKMQSDKGSIPDRFSAQQFSDYHSELNMSSLELGDSALYFCASSFPMEETQYFGPGTRLLVL.

This clonotype was observed a few times. The rearrangement joins TRBV19 to TRBJ2-6, with D possibly TRBD1 on 7 matching bases. The CDR3 totals 16 residues. Trimming shortened V by 4 bases and J by 4 bases, and 14 bases separated the two germline ends. Germline CDR1 is LNHDA and CDR2 is SQIVND (reference sequence). CDR3 in amino acids: CASSNRGGSGANVLTF. The CDR3, as DNA: TGTGCCAGTAGTAACAGGGGAGGTAGCGGGGCCAACGTCCTGACTTTC. Together with reference TRBV19 and TRBJ2-6, the CDR3 gives the full variable domain: DGGITQSPKYLFRKEGQNVTLSCEQNLNHDAMYWYRQDPGQGLRLIYYSQIVNDFQKGDIAEGYSVSREKKESFPLTVTSAQKNPTAFYLCASSNRGGSGANVLTFGAGSRLTVL.

The chain couples TRBV28 to TRBJ1-2; 8 bases fit TRBD1. This CDR3 has 14 amino acids. Germline CDR1 MDHEN, CDR2 SYDVKM. The trim removed 5 bases at V and 7 bases at J, leaving 9 bases unmatched. CDR3 coding DNA: TGTGCCAGCAGTCCTGGACAGGGAGCCCCTGGCTACACCTTC. Protein product: CASSPGQGAPGYTF.

This clonotype was detected only a few times. The chain uses TRBV20-1 and TRBJ2-3, with D unclear. This CDR3 region has 13 residues. The V gene's germline CDR1 is DFQATT and CDR2 SNEGSKA (reference sequence). V was trimmed by 6 bases and J by 0 bases, leaving 10 bases between them. The CDR3 loop reads CSAQVTSTDTQYF. CDR3 nucleotides: TGCAGTGCCCAGGTTACTAGCACAGATACGCAGTATTTT.

The rearrangement links TRBV6-5 to TRBJ2-1; perhaps TRBD2 as D (6 bases). Germline CDR1 MNHEY, CDR2 SVGAGI. The ends were cut back, 2 bases at V and 9 bases at J, with 14 bases in the middle. The CDR3 is made up of 14 amino acids. CDR3 sequence: CASSYREPGGEQFF. The CDR3 nucleotides read TGTGCCAGCAGTTACCGAGAACCCGGGGGTGAGCAGTTCTTC.

CDR3 sequence: CSAAPGDTQYF. In nucleotides, the CDR3 is TGCAGTGCCGCCCCGGGAGATACGCAGTATTTT. The V call is TRBV20-1, the J call TRBJ2-3; unclear D gene. CDR3 length: 11 amino acids. CDR1 and CDR2 from the germline V gene are DFQATT and SNEGSKA (reference sequence). V shed 6 bases and J shed 5 bases, with 9 bases lying between them.

This chain uses TRBV6-5 with TRBJ2-5; no definite D call. The CDR3 covers 13 residues. The germline CDR1 and CDR2 sequences are MNHEY and SVGAGI. Trimming removed 2 bases at V and 0 bases at J, with 4 bases between. CDR3 coding DNA: TGTGCCAGCAGTTACAACAACCAAGAGACCCAGTACTTC. Translation gives CASSYNNQETQYF.

The chain uses TRBV9 and TRBJ1-5; D ambiguous. From germline, CDR1 is SGDLS and CDR2 YYNGEE. V was trimmed by 3 bases and J by 3 bases, leaving 10 bases between them. The CDR3 sequence is 14 residues long. The CDR3: CASSERDDNQPQHF. The CDR3 bases are TGTGCCAGCAGCGAGCGGGATGACAATCAGCCCCAGCATTTT.

CDR3: CSARDGTATYEQYF. For the CDR3, the DNA is TGCAGTGCTAGAGATGGGACTGCCACCTACGAGCAGTACTTC. The genes are TRBV20-1 and TRBJ2-4; D might be TRBD2 (6 bases). Near its end, the DNA agrees better with TRBJ2-7, so the J call may be wrong. The CDR3 is 14 amino acids. Germline V gene sequence: CDR1 DFQATT, CDR2 SNEGSKA (reference sequence).

The V and J genes are TRBV7-8 and TRBJ2-1; no reliable D call. CDR1 and CDR2 (germline): SGHVS, FQNEAQ. The CDR3 sequence is 17 residues long. V lost 1 base and J lost 10, with 23 bases in between. CDR3 nucleotide sequence: TGTGCCAGCAGCTTAGTCCCAAAAACCCAAGTAGTTGGGGAGCAGTTCTTC. Amino acids: CASSLVPKTQVVGEQFF. The full variable domain, completed using reference TRBV7-8 and TRBJ2-1, is GAGVSQSPRYKVAKRGQDVALRCDPISGHVSLFWYQQALGQGPEFLTYFQNEAQLDKSGLPSDRFFAERPEGSVSTLKIQRTQQEDSAVYLCASSLVPKTQVVGEQFFGPGTRLTVL.

The chain couples TRBV4-2 to TRBJ2-3; a possible D gene is TRBD1 (6 bases). V gave up 0 bases and J gave up 5 bases, with 15 bases separating them. From germline, CDR1 is LGHNA and CDR2 YNFKEQ. CDR3 length: 16 residues. CDR3 coding DNA: TGTGCCAGCAGCCAAGAGGGTCGTCAGGGGAAAGATACGCAGTATTTT. Amino acids: CASSQEGRQGKDTQYF.

The V and J genes are TRBV5-1 and TRBJ2-7; 9 bases are a match to TRBD1. This CDR3 region has 15 residues. J gave up 2 bases and V 4 bases, and 7 bases lay outside the gene matches. The germline CDR1 and CDR2 sequences are SGHRS and YFSETQ. The CDR3 coding sequence is TGCGCCAGCAGCACCACGGGACAGGGAGCCTACGAGCAGTACTTC. This sequence encodes CASSTTGQGAYEQYF.

V and J are TRBV3-1 and TRBJ1-2; D not certain. The CDR3 length is 17 residues. The V end lost 1 base, the J end lost 2 bases, and 17 bases lay between the germline ends. CDR1 is LGHDT, CDR2 YNNKEL, per germline (reference sequence). CDR3 in amino acids: CASSQGGSSLSNYGYTF. In DNA, the CDR3 is TGTGCCAGCAGCCAAGGCGGTTCTAGCCTCTCCAACTATGGCTACACCTTC.

This clonotype was seen a few times. This rearrangement joins TRBV10-3 to TRBJ1-1, with 7 bases identical to TRBD1. This CDR3 contains 14 residues. The V and J ends lost 4 bases and 0 bases, in that order; junction bases with no gene match: 2. Germline-derived CDR1 and CDR2 are ENHRY and SYGVKD. Here the CDR3 DNA reads TGTGCCATCAGTGGCGACAGGGTGAACACTGAAGCTTTCTTT. It codes for CAISGDRVNTEAFF.

This sequence joins TRBV4-3 and TRBJ1-5; 7 nucleotides align to TRBD1. Unmatched junction bases numbered 7, after V lost 0 bases and J lost 5 bases. CDR3 length equals 16 residues. Germline V CDR1 and CDR2: LGHNA, YSLEER. In nucleotides, the CDR3 is TGCGCCAGCAGCCAAGATTTTGGGACAGATGATCAGCCCCAGCATTTT. This encodes CASSQDFGTDDQPQHF.

The V gene is TRBV29-1, the J gene TRBJ1-1; D ambiguous. In germline, CDR1 is SQVTM, CDR2 ANQGSEA. Trimming cost V 5 bases and J 4 bases, with 14 bases left between them. The CDR3 has 13 amino acids. The CDR3 here is CSVMAPDPTEAFF. CDR3 DNA sequence: TGCAGCGTTATGGCACCCGACCCCACTGAAGCTTTCTTT.

On this clonotype itself: The germline gene is not matched at one end of the junction; a read error may be the cause. The chain combines TRBV28 with TRBJ2-3; no clear D. Germline CDR1 reads MDHEN; CDR2 reads SYDVKM. The CDR3 spans 14 residues. Here the CDR3 reads CASSLVLFTDTQYF. CDR3 nucleotide sequence: TGTGCCAGCAGTTTAGTACTTTTCACAGATACACAGTATTTT. The complete variable domain, with remaining parts taken from reference TRBV28 and TRBJ2-3, reads DVKVTQSSRYLVKRTGEKVFLECVQDMDHENMFWYRQDPGLGLRLIYFSYDVKMKEKGDIPEGYSVSREKKERFSLILESASTNQTSMYLCASSLVLFTDTQYFGPGTRLTVL.

This clonotype has just a few counts. The chain combines TRBV7-8 with TRBJ2-3, with D possibly called TRBD1 or TRBD2 (5 bases each). The CDR3 contains 13 residues. The germline V gene has CDR1 SGHVS and CDR2 FQNEAQ. Trimming pared 3 bases from V and 6 bases from J, leaving 10 bases between. The CDR3 DNA sequence: TGTGCCAGCAGCTTCGGGGCCACGGATACGCAGTATTTT. Its protein product is CASSFGATDTQYF.

CDR3 amino acids: CASSYRGTWETQYF. The CDR3 DNA is TGTGCCAGCAGTTACAGGGGGACGTGGGAGACCCAGTACTTC. The chain carries TRBV6-5 and TRBJ2-5, with D maybe TRBD1 (6 bases). This CDR3 is 14 amino acids long. Germline CDR1 and CDR2: MNHEY and SVGAGI. Trimming left V 2 bases short and J 5 bases short, with 12 bases between.